Described below is a single T cell receptor beta chain sequence and its context. The data belong to a study of cytomegalovirus exposure and HLA in healthy donors. There were likely unrecorded immune exposures, though donors were nominally healthy when sampled. The PCR had 60 Vbeta and 13 Jbeta primers. Generated by immunoSEQ multiplex PCR, the TCRdb table keeps only in-frame clones and is missing some. In the table there are roughly 180,000 clones, 8.5% to 10% of which are singletons. The V gene lost 0 bases and the J gene lost 1 base, with 19 bases spanning the gap. This CDR3 contains 18 residues. CDR1 is SGHRS and CDR2 is YFSETQ in the germline V gene.

The V call is TRBV5-1, the J call TRBJ1-1; D is unresolved. The sequencing sample was made of PBMCs. This clonotype was sampled from a woman aged 25 to 39 in good health and CMV-seropositive. The CDR3 spells CASSLGLGAGSANTEAFF. CDR3 in DNA: TGCGCCAGCAGCTTGGGTTTGGGTGCGGGCTCGGCGAACACTGAAGCTTTCTTT.